A single sample is the source of the 26 T cell receptor beta chains below, sequenced in a study of shared clonotypes between healthy human individuals. Data came from immunoSEQ multiplex PCR; TCRdb stores just in-frame clones and leaves some out. The table includes approximately 530,000 clones, more than 95% detected once. Sequenced input: naive CD4+ T cells sorted from blood. Subset described: CD45RA+ positively selected. The receptor source for this set is a woman aged 25 to 39 in good health.

As regards this clone: Within the sample, other DNA sequences also encode this same CDR3. The V and J genes are TRBV18 and TRBJ2-6; no clear D. The germline gives CDR1 KGHSH, CDR2 LQKENI. Deletions cut 3 bases from V and 4 bases from J, with 4 bases between. The CDR3 is 13 amino acids. CDR3 residues: CASSPTGANVLTF. DNA for the CDR3: TGTGCCAGCTCACCCACCGGGGCCAACGTCCTGACTTTC.

The genes are TRBV13 and TRBJ2-7, with D perhaps being TRBD1 or TRBD2 (5 bases each). Trimming pared 4 bases from V and 5 bases from J, leaving 18 bases between. The CDR3 extends over 15 amino acids. Germline V gene sequence: CDR1 PRHDT, CDR2 FYEKMQ (reference sequence). CDR3 sequence: CASSSAHQGVDEQYF. The CDR3 nucleotides read TGTGCCAGCAGCTCTGCCCACCAGGGAGTCGACGAGCAGTACTTC. Combining the CDR3 with reference TRBV13 and TRBJ2-7 gives the whole variable domain AAGVIQSPRHLIKEKRETATLKCYPIPRHDTVYWYQQGPGQDPQFLISFYEKMQSDKGSIPDRFSAQQFSDYHSELNMSSLELGDSALYFCASSSAHQGVDEQYFGPGTRLTVT.

In this sample, this clone turned up a few times. This chain connects TRBV11-3 to TRBJ1-5, with 11 bases matching TRBD1. The length of the CDR3 is 15 residues. The V gene end was trimmed by 5 bases and the J gene end by 6 bases; junction bases not matched to a gene: 6. CDR1 and CDR2 (germline): SGHNT, YENEEA. The CDR3 DNA reads TGTGCCAGCAGCCAGGGACAGGGGGAGGGTCAGCCCCAGCATTTT. It encodes CASSQGQGEGQPQHF.

The table lists this clone with a few counts. The chain links TRBV28 to TRBJ1-5; the D is unclear. Germline-derived CDR1 and CDR2 are MDHEN and SYDVKM. The CDR3 contains 14 residues. The V and J ends lost 3 bases and 7 bases respectively, with 13 bases between them. CDR3 bases: TGTGCCAGCAGTTTGCCCGGGAATGCACAGCCCCAGCATTTT. Amino acids: CASSLPGNAQPQHF.

The rearrangement uses TRBV18 and TRBJ1-4; a weak D match, TRBD1 (5 bases). V lost 4 bases and J 1 base, leaving 10 bases between the germline ends. Germline V gives CDR1 KGHSH, CDR2 LQKENI. The CDR3 runs 15 residues. The CDR3 DNA follows: TGTGCCAGCTCACGGGACGGACGAACTAATGAAAAACTGTTTTTT. This translates into CASSRDGRTNEKLFF.

The chain couples TRBV18 to TRBJ2-1; D ambiguous. V gave up 2 bases and J gave up 1 base, with 9 bases separating them. Germline V gives CDR1 KGHSH, CDR2 LQKENI. There are 15 residues in the CDR3. CDR3 coding DNA: TGTGCCAGCTCACCAGGAAAGGGTTCCTACAATGAGCAGTTCTTC. It encodes CASSPGKGSYNEQFF.

This chain links TRBV6-1 with TRBJ2-5; D gene ambiguous. V gave up 1 base and J gave up 6 bases, with 3 bases separating them. Per germline, CDR1 MNHNS and CDR2 SASEGT. The CDR3 runs 11 residues. The CDR3 protein is CASSEEQTQYF. In DNA form, the CDR3 reads TGTGCCAGCAGTGAAGAACAGACCCAGTACTTC.

CDR3: CASSLLDRASSGSYEQYF. In DNA form, the CDR3 reads TGCGCCAGCAGCTTGCTGGACAGGGCGAGCTCGGGCTCCTACGAGCAGTACTTC. This chain connects TRBV5-1 to TRBJ2-7, with 8 positions matching TRBD1. Trimming took 1 base from V and 0 from J; bases not matched to a gene: 12. Germline CDR1 reads SGHRS; CDR2 reads YFSETQ. The CDR3 extends over 18 amino acids. Supplemented by reference TRBV5-1 and TRBJ2-7, the full variable domain reads KAGVTQTPRYLIKTRGQQVTLSCSPISGHRSVSWYQQTPGQGLQFLFEYFSETQRNKGNFPGRFSGRQFSNSRSEMNVSTLELGDSALYLCASSLLDRASSGSYEQYFGPGTRLTVT.

The chain recombines TRBV5-6 with TRBJ1-1, with a possible D match to TRBD1 (6 bases). Per the germline V gene, CDR1 is SGHDT and CDR2 is YYEEEE. V lost 4 bases to trimming and J lost 8 bases, with 18 bases between them. The CDR3 consists of 14 residues. The CDR3 sequence: CASSHPTGSREAFF. The CDR3, as DNA: TGTGCCAGCAGCCACCCAACAGGGTCGAGAGAAGCTTTCTTT.

This chain uses TRBV23-1 with TRBJ1-1; 8 nucleotides line up with TRBD1. TRBV23-1 is an ORF, and what it does is uncertain. The CDR3 spans 20 residues. V was pared by 1 base and J by 0 bases, with 16 bases of the junction left unmatched. The CDR3 DNA sequence: TGCGCCAGCAGTCAATTATCCCCAAACAGGGGGAGAATCATGAACACTGAAGCTTTCTTT. It yields the protein CASSQLSPNRGRIMNTEAFF.

V usage is TRBV18 and J usage is TRBJ1-2; 7 nucleotides line up with TRBD1. The CDR3 runs 15 residues. The junction had 13 bases not matched to a gene; V was cut back by 3 bases and J by 9 bases. CDR1 and CDR2 from the germline V gene are KGHSH and LQKENI. The DNA for the CDR3 is TGTGCCAGCTCACCCCCGAACCGGGACAGAAAAAGCTACACCTTC. Translated: CASSPPNRDRKSYTF.

As DNA, the CDR3 is TGTGCCAGCAGTTTATCGGACGTGGGCAGAAAAGGCTACACCTTC. Translation gives CASSLSDVGRKGYTF. J is TRBJ1-2 and V is TRBV28; D gene unclear. Germline loops: CDR1 MDHEN, CDR2 SYDVKM. V was shortened by 1 base and J by 8 bases, with 17 bases between the two germline ends. CDR3 length: 15 amino acids.

This rearrangement joins TRBV7-8 to TRBJ2-3; 9 nucleotides align to TRBD1. V dropped 2 bases and J dropped 4; count of bases not matched to a gene: 10. The CDR3 sequence is 17 residues long. Germline loops: CDR1 SGHVS, CDR2 FQNEAQ. This CDR3 reads CASSLRDRVVSADTQYF. CDR3 coding DNA: TGTGCCAGCAGCTTAAGGGACAGGGTAGTATCGGCAGATACGCAGTATTTT.

The rearrangement links TRBV5-1 to TRBJ2-7; D might be TRBD1 (5 bases). The ends were cut back, 1 base at V and 2 bases at J, with 19 bases in the middle. Germline values: CDR1 SGHRS, CDR2 YFSETQ. This CDR3 comprises 17 residues. CDR3 sequence (DNA): TGCGCCAGCAGCTTGACTACGGGCCACAGGTTACCCTACGAGCAGTACTTC. This translates into CASSLTTGHRLPYEQYF.

The genes are TRBV30 and TRBJ1-3, with TRBD1 matching over 10 bases. Looked up from germline, CDR1 is GTSNPN and CDR2 is SVGIG (reference sequence). The CDR3 is made up of 16 amino acids. The junction had 10 bases not matched to a gene; V was cut back by 3 bases and J by 5 bases. Written as DNA, the CDR3 is TGTGCCTGGAGAGAACGACAGGGGGCTTTGCGAAACACCATATATTTT. Translating gives CAWRERQGALRNTIYF.

The rearrangement links TRBV30 to TRBJ2-5, with a possible D match to TRBD2 (5 bases). The CDR3 runs to 12 residues. Germline V gene data show CDR1 as GTSNPN and CDR2 as SVGIG (reference sequence). Trimming removed 1 base from V and 5 bases from J, with 8 bases in between. This CDR3 reads CAWSGGSETQYF. CDR3 nucleotide sequence: TGTGCCTGGAGTGGAGGGTCGGAGACCCAGTACTTC.

The CDR3 is CASSFQLAGSYNEQFF. As DNA, the CDR3 is TGTGCCAGCAGCTTTCAACTAGCGGGAAGCTACAATGAGCAGTTCTTC. V is TRBV11-1 and J is TRBJ2-1; TRBD2 aligns across 10 bases. CDR3 length equals 16 residues. V shed 3 bases and J 3 bases; nucleotides not matched to a gene: 5. Germline V gene sequence: CDR1 SGHAT, CDR2 FQDESV (reference sequence).

The V and J genes are TRBV27 and TRBJ2-7, with D perhaps TRBD2 (7 bases). CDR1 and CDR2 from the germline V gene are MNHEY and SMNVEV (reference sequence). The V end was cut by 8 bases, the J end by 2 bases, with 10 bases between. This CDR3 has 12 amino acids. CDR3 residues: CASGRGTYEQYF. In nucleotides, the CDR3 is TGTGCCAGCGGGAGGGGGACCTACGAGCAGTACTTC.

In DNA, the CDR3 is TGTGCCAGCAGCCGACTAGCAATCTACGAGCAGTACTTC. Its protein is CASSRLAIYEQYF. The J gene is TRBJ2-7, the V gene TRBV11-2; 7 bases fit TRBD2. Germline CDR1 and CDR2: SGHAT and FQNNGV. The V segment lost 5 bases and the J segment 3 bases; nucleotides outside the gene matches: 4. This CDR3 comprises 13 residues.

The rearrangement links TRBV5-6 to TRBJ2-7, with D unresolved. Per germline, CDR1 SGHDT and CDR2 YYEEEE. Trimming pared 1 base from V and 2 bases from J, leaving 13 bases between. This CDR3 spans 15 amino acids. CDR3 in amino acids: CASSLLVGIAYEQYF. The CDR3 nucleotides read TGTGCCAGCAGCTTGTTAGTTGGTATCGCCTACGAGCAGTACTTC.

This clone was found a few times. As DNA, the CDR3 is TGCGCCAGCAGCCAAGTGCAGCTTAATCAGCCCCAGCATTTT. As protein: CASSQVQLNQPQHF. The chain combines TRBV4-1 with TRBJ1-5; no definite D call. Per the germline V gene, CDR1 is MGHRA and CDR2 is YSYEKL. The CDR3 is 14 residues long. Trimming stripped 1 base from V and 4 bases from J, with 8 bases between.

This chain uses TRBV5-1 with TRBJ2-1; D may be TRBD1 (6 bases). Trimming left V 4 bases short and J 4 bases short, with 18 bases between. Germline V gene lookup returns CDR1 SGHRS and CDR2 YFSETQ. This CDR3 has 16 residues. Here the CDR3 DNA reads TGCGCCAGCAGCCCCGATTGGGGGCCTCTTTACAATGAGCAGTTCTTC. Protein sequence: CASSPDWGPLYNEQFF.

This clone has a single count. This chain connects TRBV14 to TRBJ2-4, with TRBD2 as a possible D gene (5 bases). CDR1 is SGHDN, CDR2 FVKESK, per germline. CDR3 length: 13 amino acids. With 4 bases removed from V and 8 bases from J, the gap between germline ends came to 12 bases. The CDR3 region has the DNA TGTGCCAGCAGCCCCCTGTCCGGGGACATTCAGTACTTC. It translates to CASSPLSGDIQYF.

This sequence joins TRBV12-5 and TRBJ2-5; TRBD2 agrees at 7 bases. The junction had 0 bases not matched to a gene; V was cut back by 6 bases and J by 5 bases. Germline CDR1 and CDR2: LGHNT and FRNRAP. The CDR3 is made up of 11 amino acids. The CDR3, as DNA: TGTGCTAGTGGGCGGGGGGAGACCCAGTACTTC. Amino acids: CASGRGETQYF.

This chain uses TRBV19 with TRBJ2-1; the match to TRBD2 covers 11 bases. J was trimmed by 9 bases and V by 6 bases; bases with no gene match: 10. Germline lookup yields CDR1 LNHDA and CDR2 SQIVND (reference sequence). The CDR3 totals 15 residues. The CDR3 protein is CASSRVAGGPGEQFF. DNA for the CDR3: TGTGCCAGTAGCCGTGTAGCGGGAGGGCCTGGTGAGCAGTTCTTC.

J is TRBJ2-5 and V is TRBV19, with 8 bases lining up with TRBD1. Germline V CDR1 and CDR2: LNHDA, SQIVND (reference sequence). V was clipped by 10 bases and J by 3 bases; unmatched bases: 7. There are 13 residues in the CDR3. CDR3 residues: CATSGQGEETQYF. For the CDR3, the DNA is TGTGCCACCTCAGGACAGGGCGAAGAGACCCAGTACTTC.